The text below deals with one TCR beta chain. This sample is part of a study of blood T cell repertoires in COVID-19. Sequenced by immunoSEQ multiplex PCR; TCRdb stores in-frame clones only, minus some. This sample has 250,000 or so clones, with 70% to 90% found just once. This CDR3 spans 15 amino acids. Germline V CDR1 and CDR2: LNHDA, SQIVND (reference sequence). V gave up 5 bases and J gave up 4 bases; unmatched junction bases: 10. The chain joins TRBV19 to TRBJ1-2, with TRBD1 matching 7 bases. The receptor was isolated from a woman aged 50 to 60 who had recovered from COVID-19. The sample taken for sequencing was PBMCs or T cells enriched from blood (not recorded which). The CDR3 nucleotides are TGTGCCAGTAGTCGAACAACAGGGGTTAGCTATGGCTACACCTTC. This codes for CASSRTTGVSYGYTF.